One TCR beta chain is described in this entry. Sequencing used immunoSEQ multiplex PCR; TCRdb keeps in-frame clones, though not all of them. This table has approximately 230,000 clones, around 86% appearing once. The data are from a study of blood T cell repertoires in COVID-19. Looked up from germline, CDR1 is SGHTA and CDR2 is FQGNSA. Trimming cost V 2 bases and J 1 base; bases outside gene matches: 0. The CDR3 has 14 amino acids. Among Cohort 3 donors, those recovered had two negative PCRs, clearance, or symptom resolution. The sequenced material came from PBMCs or T cells enriched from blood (not recorded which). The V call is TRBV7-2, the J call TRBJ2-5; 8 positions match TRBD1. The sequence came from a man in his forties who had recovered from COVID-19. The CDR3 is CASSLTGGQETQYF. The CDR3 DNA reads TGTGCCAGCAGCTTAACAGGGGGCCAAGAGACCCAGTACTTC.